This T cell receptor (beta chain) was captured by sequencing in a study of T cells in Graves' hyperthyroidism and ophthalmopathy. Study results and limitations: Blood held most thyroid clonotypes expanded above 0.001 frequency.

Patients aged 18 to 65 had newly diagnosed hyperthyroidism lasting under 2 months. The diagnoses drew upon clinical symptoms, serum thyroxine and TRAb, thyroid ultrasound and orbital computed tomography. Points on this clonotype: Its target is not known.

The source material, RNA transcripts, was used to amplify TCR beta CDR3 regions. In the first-round RT-PCR of the TCR CDR3, the HTBI primer set was used. Each CDR3 protein is one row after TCRdb ran MiXCR on the multiplex PCR reads. The data hold about 710,000 distinct CDR3 sequences, with about 15% observed a single time. This sequence originates from a man between 18 and 35 years old with Graves' hyperthyroidism. The material sequenced was blood.

CDR3 in DNA: TGTGCCAGCAGTTACTCGTGGAGCGGGAGAGCAGATACGCAGTATTTT. It yields the protein CASSYSWSGRADTQYF. V and J are TRBV6-5 and TRBJ2-3; 8 bases fit TRBD2. This CDR3 contains 16 residues. CDR1 is MNHEY and CDR2 is SVGAGI in the germline V gene. With V trimmed by 0 bases and J by 4 bases, 6 bases remained unmatched.